This TCR beta chain was documented in a study of naive and memory T cell subsets. General study points: Over 95% of naive TCR sequences appeared only once, unlike memory subsets.

This clonotype occurred a few times. Its matching antigen is unknown. An equimolar mix of two oligonucleotides served as the beta constant-region primer for TRBC1 and TRBC2. A single record per CDR3 protein comes from TCRdb applying MiXCR to the UMI-ligation and nested PCR reads. There are around 30,000 distinct CDR3 sequences in the sample; roughly a tenth occur only once, and 17% lies in the top ten. CMV status came from CD4+ T cell IFNgamma after overnight CMV lysate stimulation of fresh PBMCs. Cells stained for CD3, CD4, CD8, CD45RA and CD27 were sorted into four subsets. EMRA cells were CD45RA+CD27-, and effector memory cells CD45RA-CD27-. The V and J ends lost 0 bases and 4 bases respectively, with 10 bases between them. Looked up from germline, CDR1 is ENHRY and CDR2 is SYGVKD. The CDR3 totals 14 residues.

The sequence came from a human donor in good health. Sequencing was performed on effector memory CD4+ T cells from blood. Stated subset: effector memory, CD45RA- CD27-. V gene TRBV10-3 combines with J gene TRBJ2-7; D may be TRBD2 (6 bases). CDR3 DNA sequence: TGTGCCATCAGTGAGTCGACCGGGGGATACGAGCAGTACTTC. It yields the protein CAISESTGGYEQYF.